The 14 T cell receptor beta chains below come from one sample, sequenced in a study of blood T cell repertoires in COVID-19. The repertoire was sequenced with immunoSEQ multiplex PCR; TCRdb's copy has only in-frame clones and lacks some. The sample includes under 200,000 clones, less than 85% of them seen just once. The sequenced sample consisted of peripheral blood. Receptors were obtained from a woman older than 75 with acute or convalescent COVID-19.

The chain recombines TRBV5-1 with TRBJ2-7, with TRBD2 matching over 9 bases. Germline loops: CDR1 SGHRS, CDR2 YFSETQ. V lost 4 bases to trimming and J lost 3 bases; unmatched junction nucleotides: 2. There are 13 residues in the CDR3. The CDR3 reads CASSRREGYEQYF. DNA of the CDR3: TGCGCCAGCAGCCGGCGGGAGGGCTACGAGCAGTACTTC.

The V and J genes are TRBV28 and TRBJ1-4; D is unresolved. Trimming took off 8 bases at V and 4 bases at J, with 11 bases between the two ends. CDR1 and CDR2 from the germline V gene are MDHEN and SYDVKM. The CDR3 has 13 amino acids. CDR3 amino acids: CASWERRNEKLFF. The CDR3 DNA reads TGTGCCAGCTGGGAGAGGCGTAATGAAAAACTGTTTTTT. Together with reference TRBV28 and TRBJ1-4, the CDR3 gives the full variable domain: DVKVTQSSRYLVKRTGEKVFLECVQDMDHENMFWYRQDPGLGLRLIYFSYDVKMKEKGDIPEGYSVSREKKERFSLILESASTNQTSMYLCASWERRNEKLFFGSGTQLSVL.

The chain uses TRBV19 and TRBJ1-1; 9 bases line up with TRBD1. The CDR3 runs to 17 residues. The junction had 12 bases not matched to a gene; V was cut back by 6 bases and J by 1 base. Germline V gives CDR1 LNHDA, CDR2 SQIVND (reference sequence). The CDR3, as DNA: TGTGCCAGTAGATACCTCTTTCCGGGACAGGGGAACACTGAAGCTTTCTTT. The encoded protein is CASRYLFPGQGNTEAFF.

This chain uses TRBV30 with TRBJ2-1, with a weak D call TRBD1 (5 bases). V dropped 0 bases and J dropped 11 bases, with 8 bases sitting between them. Per the germline V gene, CDR1 is GTSNPN and CDR2 is SVGIG (reference sequence). CDR3 size: 11 residues. The CDR3: CAWSVRGQQFF. The CDR3 DNA is TGTGCCTGGAGTGTAAGGGGCCAGCAGTTCTTC.

This rearrangement joins TRBV7-8 to TRBJ1-1, with D uncertain. Trimming stripped 1 base from V and 5 bases from J, with 11 bases between. CDR3 length: 14 amino acids. In germline, CDR1 is SGHVS, CDR2 FQNEAQ. This chain's CDR3 is CASSLGWEGTEAFF. CDR3 in DNA: TGTGCCAGCAGCTTAGGATGGGAGGGAACTGAAGCTTTCTTT.

This clone was seen only once. CDR3 residues: CASSLLLGQSTDTQYF. The CDR3 DNA sequence: TGCGCCAGCAGCCTCCTCCTGGGACAGAGCACAGATACGCAGTATTTT. The chain employs TRBV5-1 and TRBJ2-3; TRBD1 matches at 7 bases. Germline lookup yields CDR1 SGHRS and CDR2 YFSETQ. This CDR3 region has 16 residues. With V trimmed by 4 bases and J by 0 bases, 8 bases remained unmatched.

The V gene is TRBV4-3, the J gene TRBJ2-2; 7 nucleotides line up with TRBD2. Germline CDR1 LGHNA, CDR2 YSLEER. The CDR3 covers 15 residues. The ends lost 2 bases at V and 6 bases at J; junction bases unmatched: 6. The CDR3 region has the DNA TGCGCCAGCAGCCAACTTAGCGGGTGGGCCGGGGAGCTGTTTTTT. The encoded protein is CASSQLSGWAGELFF.

The chain combines TRBV27 with TRBJ1-6; D call uncertain. Per germline, CDR1 MNHEY and CDR2 SMNVEV (reference sequence). The CDR3 spans 14 residues. V shed 3 bases and J shed 6 bases, with 9 bases lying between them. The CDR3, as DNA: TGTGCCAGCAGTTTTGGACTGTTTAATTCACCCCTCCACTTT. It codes for CASSFGLFNSPLHF.

About this clone: Other DNA sequences in this sample translate to the same CDR3. The chain carries TRBV9 and TRBJ2-7, with TRBD2 matching over 11 bases. With 4 bases clipped from V and 3 bases from J, the junction kept 6 bases outside the gene matches. The CDR3 covers 15 residues. Germline V gene data show CDR1 as SGDLS and CDR2 as YYNGEE. The CDR3 coding sequence is TGTGCCAGCAGCCCCCGGGGGACTAGCGGCTACGAGCAGTACTTC. Translation gives CASSPRGTSGYEQYF.

This clone has only a few counts. The rearrangement uses TRBV19 and TRBJ1-6; possibly TRBD1 for D (5 bases). The CDR3 is 14 residues long. Trimming took off 6 bases at V and 7 bases at J, with 13 bases between the two ends. The germline V gene has CDR1 LNHDA and CDR2 SQIVND (reference sequence). The CDR3 nucleotides read TGTGCCAGTAGGTTCCGGGGGGGAAATTCACCCCTCCACTTT. Its protein product is CASRFRGGNSPLHF. The full variable domain, completed using reference TRBV19 and TRBJ1-6, is DGGITQSPKYLFRKEGQNVTLSCEQNLNHDAMYWYRQDPGQGLRLIYYSQIVNDFQKGDIAEGYSVSREKKESFPLTVTSAQKNPTAFYLCASRFRGGNSPLHFGNGTRLTVT.

The chain is built from TRBV6-6 and TRBJ2-1; D call uncertain. The CDR3 contains 14 residues. Germline values: CDR1 MNHNY, CDR2 SVGAGI (reference sequence). Trimming took 2 bases from V and 5 from J, leaving 10 bases between them. The DNA of the CDR3 is TGTGCCAGCAGTTACGGGCAGATGGACAATGAGCAGTTCTTC. Translated, it gives CASSYGQMDNEQFF.

CDR3 bases: TGCGCCAGCAGTGATCGGGGGCTAGCGGGAGAAGAGCAGTACTTC. Amino acid sequence: CASSDRGLAGEEQYF. The gene calls are TRBV10-1 and TRBJ2-7, with 10 positions matching TRBD2. From germline, CDR1 is WNHNN and CDR2 SYGVQD (reference sequence). The trim removed 3 bases at V and 7 bases at J, leaving 9 bases unmatched. CDR3 length equals 15 residues.

The chain recombines TRBV5-1 with TRBJ2-2; 8 bases align to TRBD2. V was clipped by 0 bases and J by 4 bases; unmatched bases: 2. Germline CDR1 reads SGHRS; CDR2 reads YFSETQ. CDR3 length: 15 residues. CDR3 DNA: TGCGCCAGCAGCTTGGAGCTAGCGGGCACCGGGGAGCTGTTTTTT. This codes for CASSLELAGTGELFF. Supplemented by reference TRBV5-1 and TRBJ2-2, the full variable domain reads KAGVTQTPRYLIKTRGQQVTLSCSPISGHRSVSWYQQTPGQGLQFLFEYFSETQRNKGNFPGRFSGRQFSNSRSEMNVSTLELGDSALYLCASSLELAGTGELFFGEGSRLTVL.

This clone has a handful of counts. V is TRBV19 and J is TRBJ2-7; 9 nucleotides align to TRBD1. The CDR3 runs 16 residues. Unmatched junction bases numbered 10, after V lost 5 bases and J lost 2 bases. CDR1 and CDR2 (germline): LNHDA, SQIVND (reference sequence). CDR3 sequence reads: CASSRAGTGIPYEQYF. CDR3 nucleotides: TGTGCCAGTAGTCGGGCCGGGACAGGGATCCCCTACGAGCAGTACTTC.